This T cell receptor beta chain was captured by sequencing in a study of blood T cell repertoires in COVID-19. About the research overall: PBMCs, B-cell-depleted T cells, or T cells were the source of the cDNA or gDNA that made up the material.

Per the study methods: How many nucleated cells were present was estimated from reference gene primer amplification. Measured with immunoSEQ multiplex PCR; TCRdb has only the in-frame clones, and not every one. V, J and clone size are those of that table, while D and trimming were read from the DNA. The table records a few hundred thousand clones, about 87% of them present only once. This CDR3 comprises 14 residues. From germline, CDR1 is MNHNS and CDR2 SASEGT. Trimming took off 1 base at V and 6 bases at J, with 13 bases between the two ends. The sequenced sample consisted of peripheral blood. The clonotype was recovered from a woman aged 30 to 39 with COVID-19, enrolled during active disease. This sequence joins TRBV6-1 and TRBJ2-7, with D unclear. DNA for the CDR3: TGTGCCAGCAGTGAAGTAATGCGAGGAAGCGAGCAGTACGTC. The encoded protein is CASSEVMRGSEQYV.